Each of the 27 T cell receptor beta chains below was sequenced from the same sample in a study of blood T cell repertoires in COVID-19. The method was immunoSEQ multiplex PCR; TCRdb's version includes in-frame clones alone and lacks a portion of them. The table includes approximately 150,000 clones, around 90% detected once. Sequencing was carried out using peripheral blood. The receptors derive from a woman aged 45-65 years with acute or convalescent COVID-19.

This clone was observed a single time. This rearrangement joins TRBV7-6 to TRBJ2-1, with D possibly matching TRBD1 (5 bases). V shed 1 base and J shed 0 bases, with 7 bases lying between them. CDR3 size: 15 residues. The germline gives CDR1 SGHVS, CDR2 FNYEAQ. CDR3 sequence (DNA): TGTGCCAGCAGCTTAGGGACAAGCTCCTACAATGAGCAGTTCTTC. This translates into CASSLGTSSYNEQFF.

The gene calls are TRBV19 and TRBJ1-2, with D possibly TRBD1 on 5 matching bases. Trimming removed 0 bases from V and 8 bases from J, with 16 bases in between. The CDR3 has 15 amino acids. Germline loops: CDR1 LNHDA, CDR2 SQIVND (reference sequence). Here the CDR3 reads CASSIDFRDSVGYTF. CDR3 sequence (DNA): TGTGCCAGTAGTATAGATTTCAGGGATTCGGTGGGCTACACCTTC. The variable domain in full, with the rest retrieved from reference TRBV19 and TRBJ1-2, is DGGITQSPKYLFRKEGQNVTLSCEQNLNHDAMYWYRQDPGQGLRLIYYSQIVNDFQKGDIAEGYSVSREKKESFPLTVTSAQKNPTAFYLCASSIDFRDSVGYTFGSGTRLTVV.

V usage is TRBV7-2 and J usage is TRBJ1-2; tentatively, D is TRBD1 (5 bases). The CDR3 is 12 residues long. With 4 bases removed from V and 4 bases from J, the gap between germline ends came to 7 bases. Germline V gene lookup returns CDR1 SGHTA and CDR2 FQGNSA. The CDR3 DNA sequence: TGTGCCAGCAGCTCAGACAGCTATGGCTACACCTTC. Its protein is CASSSDSYGYTF.

This chain connects TRBV27 to TRBJ2-7; the D gene is possibly TRBD1 (6 bases). V was pared by 6 bases and J by 2 bases, with 20 bases between. The V gene's germline CDR1 is MNHEY and CDR2 SMNVEV (reference sequence). The CDR3 has 16 amino acids. Written as DNA, the CDR3 is TGTGCCAGCAGGACTGATAGGTATTCAGGGGCCTACGAGCAGTACTTC. Amino acids: CASRTDRYSGAYEQYF.

V is TRBV7-3 and J is TRBJ2-2; D perhaps matches TRBD2 (6 bases). Germline CDR1 is SGHTA and CDR2 is FQGTGA. V lost 7 bases to trimming and J lost 6 bases, with 15 bases between them. This CDR3 has 14 amino acids. CDR3 bases: TGTGCCAGCACCACAATGAGGGAGGCCGGGGAGCTGTTTTTT. Amino acid sequence: CASTTMREAGELFF.

The V call is TRBV24-1, the J call TRBJ2-3; TRBD2 matches at 11 bases. Germline V gene sequence: CDR1 KGHDR, CDR2 SFDVKD. This CDR3 region has 18 residues. J was trimmed by 3 bases and V by 0 bases; bases with no gene match: 7. The CDR3 here is CATSDLVLAGGPTDTQYF. CDR3 sequence (DNA): TGTGCCACCAGTGATTTGGTGTTAGCGGGGGGGCCTACAGATACGCAGTATTTT.

The chain is built from TRBV4-1 and TRBJ2-5; 13 bases map to TRBD2. The J segment lost 4 bases and the V segment lost 3 bases, leaving 8 bases of the junction unmatched. Per the germline V gene, CDR1 is MGHRA and CDR2 is YSYEKL. This CDR3 is 17 amino acids long. The CDR3 sequence is CASSHVLAGGEVETQYF. The CDR3 DNA reads TGCGCCAGCAGCCACGTACTAGCGGGAGGGGAGGTAGAGACCCAGTACTTC.

A note on this clone: The identical CDR3 is also encoded by other nucleotide sequences in the sample. The chain carries TRBV7-3 and TRBJ1-1; D ambiguous. Trimming cost V 5 bases and J 1 base, with 8 bases left between them. The germline V gene encodes CDR1 SGHTA and CDR2 FQGTGA. The CDR3 consists of 13 residues. Here the CDR3 DNA reads TGTGCCAGCAGCCCGGGTGGGAACACTGAAGCTTTCTTT. Its translation is CASSPGGNTEAFF.

The chain carries TRBV3-1 (or the pseudogene TRBV3-2) and TRBJ2-7, with D possibly being TRBD2 (5 bases). V was cut by 4 bases and J by 6 bases, with 16 bases left in between. The CDR3 totals 14 residues. From germline, CDR1 is LGHDT and CDR2 YNNKEL (reference sequence). CDR3: CASSPSPSRSEQYF. Here the CDR3 DNA reads TGTGCCAGCAGCCCCTCCCCTAGCCGATCCGAGCAGTACTTC.

The gene calls are TRBV7-9 and TRBJ2-1, with TRBD2 identical over 12 bases. Germline V gene sequence: CDR1 SEHNR, CDR2 FQNEAQ (reference sequence). The CDR3 is made up of 16 amino acids. The J segment lost 7 bases and the V segment lost 8 bases, leaving 12 bases of the junction unmatched. In nucleotides, the CDR3 is TGTGCCAGCTCCCCGAGGACTAGCGGGAAAGGAAATGAGCAGTTCTTC. Amino acid sequence: CASSPRTSGKGNEQFF.

This chain joins TRBV19 and TRBJ1-3; no reliable D call. This CDR3 has 15 amino acids. CDR1 is LNHDA, CDR2 SQIVND, per germline (reference sequence). Trimming shortened V by 3 bases and J by 0 bases, and 9 bases separated the two germline ends. The CDR3 protein is CASSIGGSSGNTIYF. CDR3 in DNA: TGTGCCAGTAGTATCGGAGGGAGCTCTGGAAACACCATATATTTT.

V and J are TRBV6-1 and TRBJ2-1; 8 bases fit TRBD1. The CDR3 loop spans 17 amino acids. Looked up from germline, CDR1 is MNHNS and CDR2 is SASEGT. V lost 3 bases, J lost 0 bases, and 7 bases stayed unmatched. CDR3 region: CASSEMTGASSYNEQFF. CDR3 DNA: TGTGCCAGCAGTGAGATGACAGGGGCTAGCTCCTACAATGAGCAGTTCTTC.

This sequence joins TRBV30 and TRBJ1-5; D gene unclear. V was cut by 0 bases and J by 1 base, with 13 bases left in between. Germline CDR1 is GTSNPN and CDR2 is SVGIG (reference sequence). This CDR3 has 16 residues. The CDR3 DNA reads as TGTGCCTGGAGTGTACGCAACATTACGAGCAATCAGCCCCAGCATTTT. Protein sequence: CAWSVRNITSNQPQHF.

The rearrangement uses TRBV7-9 and TRBJ1-5; D is possibly TRBD1 (5 bases). V gave up 5 bases and J gave up 4 bases, with 15 bases separating them. This CDR3 contains 15 residues. The germline V gene encodes CDR1 SEHNR and CDR2 FQNEAQ (reference sequence). The CDR3 spells CASSPAGRENQPQHF. The CDR3 bases are TGTGCCAGCAGCCCTGCAGGGAGGGAAAATCAGCCCCAGCATTTT.

The chain joins TRBV7-3 to TRBJ1-1, with 7 bases aligning to TRBD1. Germline CDR1 SGHTA, CDR2 FQGTGA. CDR3 length: 14 amino acids. V lost 4 bases and J lost 4; bases outside the gene matches: 6. This CDR3 reads CASSSTGTATEAFF. The CDR3 DNA is TGTGCCAGCAGCTCCACCGGGACAGCCACTGAAGCTTTCTTT.

This clone has only one observation. The chain joins TRBV19 to TRBJ1-5, with D perhaps matching TRBD1 (6 bases). Germline V gene lookup returns CDR1 LNHDA and CDR2 SQIVND (reference sequence). The CDR3 length is 15 residues. V was clipped by 5 bases and J by 0 bases, with 11 bases between them. The CDR3 bases are TGTGCCAGTAGTGCCCGGGACAATAGCAATCAGCCCCAGCATTTT. Amino acids: CASSARDNSNQPQHF. Supplemented by reference TRBV19 and TRBJ1-5, the full variable domain reads DGGITQSPKYLFRKEGQNVTLSCEQNLNHDAMYWYRQDPGQGLRLIYYSQIVNDFQKGDIAEGYSVSREKKESFPLTVTSAQKNPTAFYLCASSARDNSNQPQHFGDGTRLSIL.

J is TRBJ2-7 and V is TRBV5-4; the match to TRBD2 covers 11 bases. This CDR3 is built from 14 residues. CDR1 is SGHNT, CDR2 YYREEE, per germline (reference sequence). V was pared by 4 bases and J by 4 bases, with 4 bases of the junction left unmatched. CDR3 loop: CASSPSGGRYEQYF. Here the CDR3 DNA reads TGTGCCAGCAGCCCTAGCGGGGGGAGGTACGAGCAGTACTTC.

This clone showed up just once. The rearrangement uses TRBV2 and TRBJ2-1; tentative D call: TRBD1 (6 bases). V was cut by 1 base and J by 12 bases, with 16 bases left in between. The germline CDR1 and CDR2 sequences are SNHLY and FYNNEI. This CDR3 comprises 14 residues. In nucleotides, the CDR3 is TGTGCCAGCAGTGAAGGGGACATGACCCACTGGCAGTTCTTC. Protein: CASSEGDMTHWQFF.

The rearrangement joins TRBV28 to TRBJ2-1, with a possible D match to TRBD1 (6 bases). This CDR3 comprises 14 residues. The V gene lost 8 bases and the J gene lost 6 bases, with 17 bases spanning the gap. The germline gives CDR1 MDHEN, CDR2 SYDVKM. CDR3 in amino acids: CASVGQGIRNEQFF. In DNA, the CDR3 is TGTGCCAGCGTCGGGCAGGGGATTCGCAATGAGCAGTTCTTC.

The chain couples TRBV10-3 to TRBJ1-3; TRBD1 might be the D (5 bases). The CDR3 sequence is 15 residues long. The V gene's germline CDR1 is ENHRY and CDR2 SYGVKD. Trimming stripped 3 bases from V and 2 bases from J, with 11 bases between. In DNA form, the CDR3 reads TGTGCCATCAGTGACTCTCAAGGGGCTGGAAACACCATATATTTT. This sequence encodes CAISDSQGAGNTIYF.

The V call is TRBV29-1, the J call TRBJ1-6; no definite D call. This CDR3 is 13 amino acids long. The V gene's germline CDR1 is SQVTM and CDR2 ANQGSEA. The CDR3 DNA is TGCATCCTAAGGAGCTCCTATAATTCACCCCTCCACTTT. It specifies CILRSSYNSPLHF.

The chain employs TRBV12-5 and TRBJ2-4; D unresolved. The CDR3 is 12 amino acids. V lost 5 bases to trimming and J lost 8 bases, with 10 bases between them. Germline values: CDR1 LGHNT, CDR2 FRNRAP. This chain's CDR3 is CASGTRLHIQYF. The CDR3 coding sequence is TGTGCTAGTGGTACCAGGCTGCACATTCAGTACTTC.

This chain connects TRBV19 to TRBJ1-2, with a possible D match to TRBD1 (6 bases). This CDR3 has 14 residues. Trimming left V 6 bases short and J 2 bases short, with 13 bases between. From germline, CDR1 is LNHDA and CDR2 SQIVND (reference sequence). CDR3 nucleotide sequence: TGTGCCAGTAGCCCAGGGGCAGGAAACTATGGCTACACCTTC. This gives the protein CASSPGAGNYGYTF.

The V call is TRBV28, the J call TRBJ1-5, with D uncertain. Per germline, CDR1 MDHEN and CDR2 SYDVKM. The length of the CDR3 is 14 residues. The V end was cut by 5 bases, the J end by 5 bases, with 13 bases between. CDR3 in amino acids: CASSPALADQPQHF. CDR3 DNA sequence: TGTGCCAGCAGTCCAGCGTTAGCCGATCAGCCCCAGCATTTT.

The chain couples TRBV6-5 to TRBJ1-2; 9 bases align to TRBD1. The CDR3 is 15 residues long. V gave up 4 bases and J gave up 1 base; unmatched junction bases: 4. The germline V gene encodes CDR1 MNHEY and CDR2 SVGAGI. The CDR3 reads CASSFPGQGNYGYTF. The CDR3, as DNA: TGTGCCAGCAGTTTCCCGGGACAGGGTAACTATGGCTACACCTTC.

This clone was picked up a small number of times. This chain connects TRBV3-1 (or the pseudogene TRBV3-2) to TRBJ2-4, with D tentatively TRBD1 (5 bases). Germline V gene data show CDR1 as LGHDT and CDR2 as YNNKEL (reference sequence). The CDR3 covers 14 residues. The V gene lost 4 bases and the J gene lost 8 bases, with 15 bases spanning the gap. The CDR3 is CASSPWTSMDIQYF. CDR3 coding DNA: TGTGCCAGCAGCCCTTGGACAAGTATGGACATTCAGTACTTC.

Only a few counts were recorded for this clone. CDR3 nucleotides: TGTGCCACCAGTGAAACTACAGGGGGCGAGGGCTACACCTTC. This gives the protein CATSETTGGEGYTF. J is TRBJ1-2 and V is TRBV24-1; 9 bases line up with TRBD1. V was pared by 4 bases and J by 8 bases, with 7 bases of the junction left unmatched. CDR1 is KGHDR, CDR2 SFDVKD, per germline. This CDR3 has 14 residues.